This T cell receptor (beta chain) was captured by sequencing in a study of T cell responses to AZD1222 COVID-19 vaccine. In the study overall: The study pooled second doses at about 4 or about 12 weeks.

Comments on this clone: Its antigen is not identified.

CDR3 length: 16 amino acids. Trimming shortened V by 0 bases and J by 7 bases, and 15 bases separated the two germline ends. Germline loops: CDR1 LGHDT, CDR2 YNNKEL (reference sequence). The table came from immunoSEQ multiplex PCR; TCRdb's copy has only in-frame clones and leaves some out. The sample comprises about 120,000 clones, roughly 88% of which are singletons, and about 5% rests with the top ten. Overall study findings and caveats: Donors, mostly white British, included more females; clonal diversity was possibly underestimated. Only 5 or 6 individuals given AZD1222 were seropositive at baseline. At 160-218 and 743-854, vaccine-associated CD4 TCRs were dominant, and they spanned spike.

V gene TRBV3-1 (or the pseudogene TRBV3-2) combines with J gene TRBJ1-4, with D possibly TRBD1 on 6 matching bases. The sample in question was peripheral blood, obtained on day 0 of AZD1222 vaccination. The origin of this receptor is an adult in good health. CDR3 DNA sequence: TGTGCCAGCAGCCAAGATTCGGGCAGGGGTGGTGAAAAACTGTTTTTT. Protein: CASSQDSGRGGEKLFF.